This is a list of T cell receptor beta chains from one sample in a study of blood T cell repertoires in COVID-19. Produced via immunoSEQ multiplex PCR; TCRdb's table is partial and in-frame only. The sample lists 55,000 to 75,000 clones, about 80% occurring once. Specimen: peripheral blood. The origin of the receptors is a man older than 75 with COVID-19, enrolled during active disease. CDR3s include the opening cysteine and the closing phenylalanine or tryptophan. D genes are given only for firm matches.

J | D | V | DNA | CDR3
TRBJ1-6 | NA | TRBV6-5 | TGTGCCAGCACTAGAGGGAGATTTAATTCACCCCTCCACTTT | CASTRGRFNSPLHF
TRBJ1-2 | NA | TRBV3-1/TRBV3-2 | TGTGCCAGCAGCCCCGGGGGAGGTGCCGGCTACACCTTC | CASSPGGGAGYTF
TRBJ1-1 | NA | TRBV19 | TGTGCCAGTTCCCAAGGGGGGGCAGACACTGAAGCTTTCTTT | CASSQGGADTEAFF
TRBJ2-5 | NA | TRBV9 | TGTGCCAGCAGCGTAGGACCGGGAGTAAATTCGATCCGGTACCAAGAGACCCAGTACTTC | CASSVGPGVNSIRYQETQYF
TRBJ1-5 | TRBD1 | TRBV2 | TGTGCCAGCAGGCCCCCGAGGACAGGGCTTCAGCCCCAGCATTTT | CASRPPRTGLQPQHF
TRBJ1-1 | NA | TRBV5-6 | TGTGCCAGCAGCTGGGACACTGACGGGGCCACTGAAGCTTTCTTT | CASSWDTDGATEAFF
TRBJ2-2 | TRBD2 | TRBV14 | TGTGCCAGCAGCCAAGATCGGTTAGGACTAGCGGGCTTCACCGGGGAGCTGTTTTTT | CASSQDRLGLAGFTGELFF
TRBJ2-7 | TRBD1 | TRBV11-3 | TGTGCCAGCAGTTCCGGACAGGGGGTAAACGAGCAGTACTTC | CASSSGQGVNEQYF
TRBJ1-6 | NA | TRBV11-2 | TGTGCCAGCAGACAAATGGGGGGGGCAGTAGGTTCACCCCTCCACTTT | CASRQMGGAVGSPLHF
TRBJ2-2 | TRBD2 | TRBV9 | TGTGCCAGCAGCGGAAACAGGGGACTAGCGGGGTACACCGGGGAGCTGTTTTTT | CASSGNRGLAGYTGELFF
TRBJ1-2 | NA | TRBV5-6 | TGTGCCAGCAGCTTAGTTGGCGGGAAAGACTATGGCTACACCTTC | CASSLVGGKDYGYTF
TRBJ1-6 | NA | TRBV28 | TGTGCCAGCAGTTTTGGGGGGGCGGCGGGAGATAATTCACCCCTCCACTTT | CASSFGGAAGDNSPLHF
TRBJ1-2 | TRBD1 | TRBV6-5 | TGTGCCAGCAGGGACAGGGGAGGCTACACCTTC | CASRDRGGYTF
TRBJ1-6 | TRBD1 | TRBV28 | TGTGCCAGCAACAGGGGGGAACCCCTCCACTTT | CASNRGEPLHF
TRBJ2-1 | NA | TRBV15 | TGTGCCACCAGCAGAGATGGACGAAGCGGGCTAACCAATGAGCAGTTCTTC | CATSRDGRSGLTNEQFF